This T cell receptor beta chain was identified during a study of cytomegalovirus exposure and HLA in healthy donors. Researchers ran the PCR with 60 Vbeta and 13 Jbeta primers. Produced via immunoSEQ multiplex PCR; TCRdb's table is partial and in-frame only. The data show some 32,000 clones, roughly 89% seen once. CDR1 and CDR2 (germline): SGHNT, YENEEA. This CDR3 comprises 15 residues. The source is a boy aged 5-17 years in good health and CMV-seronegative. The sequenced sample consisted of PBMCs. The rearrangement links TRBV11-3 to TRBJ2-5; D remains ambiguous. Judging by the DNA end, TRBJ2-7 fits better; the J call may be wrong. The CDR3 coding sequence is TGTGCCAGCAGCTTAGACTCACAAAGGGACTACGAGCAGTACTTC. The encoded protein is CASSLDSQRDYEQYF.